The 3 T cell receptor beta chains below were found in one sample sequenced in a study of T-cell memory formation after mild COVID-19. TCRdb passed the 5' RACE reads through MiXCR, listing each CDR3 protein once. This sample yields 280,000 or so distinct CDR3 sequences, of which 8% to 10% are seen a single time; around a fifth belongs to the top ten. Sequenced: PBMCs or a T cell subset sorted from them (not recorded which). The receptors come from a man aged 18 to 30 who had mild COVID-19 (a few samples of this study predate the infection). Cell type and time point are not known.

The chain couples TRBV19 to TRBJ2-7; D is uncertain. Per germline, CDR1 LNHDA and CDR2 SQIVND (reference sequence). V was cut by 1 base and J by 6 bases, with 10 bases left in between. CDR3 length: 13 residues. CDR3 residues: CASSIVASAEQYF. The CDR3 DNA reads TGTGCCAGTAGTATAGTGGCGAGCGCCGAGCAGTACTTC.

The chain employs TRBV21-1 and TRBJ2-7; TRBD1 is the table's D call and was not checked against the DNA. TRBV21-1 is an annotated pseudogene. The length of the CDR3 is 14 residues. This CDR3 reads CATFGQIPSYEQYV. As DNA, the CDR3 is TGTGCCACCTTCGGACAGATTCCTTCCTACGAGCAGTACGTC.

Ten or more counts support this clonotype. The chain links TRBV6-2 or TRBV6-3 to TRBJ2-7, with TRBD1 matching over 9 bases. This CDR3 spans 14 amino acids. Germline CDR1 MNHEY, CDR2 SVGEGT. V lost 0 bases, J lost 3 bases, and 0 bases stayed unmatched. The CDR3 region has the DNA TGTGCCAGCAGTTACTCGACAGGGGGCTACGAGCAGTACGTC. The encoded protein is CASSYSTGGYEQYV.